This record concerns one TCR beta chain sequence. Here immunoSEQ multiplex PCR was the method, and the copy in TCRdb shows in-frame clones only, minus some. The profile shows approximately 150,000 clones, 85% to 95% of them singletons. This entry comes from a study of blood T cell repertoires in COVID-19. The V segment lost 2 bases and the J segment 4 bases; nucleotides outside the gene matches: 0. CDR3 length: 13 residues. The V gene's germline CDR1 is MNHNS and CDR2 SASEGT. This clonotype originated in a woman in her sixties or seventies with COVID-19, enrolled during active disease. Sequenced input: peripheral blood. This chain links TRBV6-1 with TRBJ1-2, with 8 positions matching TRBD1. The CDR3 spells CASSEQGAYGYTF. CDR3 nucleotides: TGTGCCAGCAGTGAACAGGGGGCCTATGGCTACACCTTC.